Given below is one TCR beta chain in context. Original processing methods: For nucleated cells, counts were estimated from reference gene primer amplification. This table comes from immunoSEQ multiplex PCR, and its TCRdb copy is limited to in-frame clones, with some not included. Clonal size and the V and J genes are those of that table, whereas D and trimming came from the DNA. Here the sample spans 150,000 to 200,000 clones, about 90% being singletons. V was trimmed by 4 bases and J by 3 bases, leaving 10 bases between them. CDR3 length: 13 amino acids. The data belong to a study of blood T cell repertoires in COVID-19.

Sequenced: peripheral blood. This clonotype was sampled from a woman in her 70s with acute or convalescent COVID-19. This chain joins TRBV12-3 or TRBV12-4 and TRBJ2-7, with D possibly matching TRBD2 (6 bases). The CDR3 coding sequence is TGTGCCAGCAGTTCGGGCGGGATCTACGAGCAGTACTTC. Translated, it gives CASSSGGIYEQYF.